This record covers a single T cell receptor beta chain. Its antigen is currently unknown. The CDR3 length is 15 residues. V was cut by 5 bases and J by 0 bases, with 11 bases left in between. The germline V gene has CDR1 SGHNT and CDR2 YENEEA. The entry originates in a study of OX40 agonist ivuxolimab in advanced cancers. General observations from the study: Fewer expanded clones were found on average in CD4+ than in CD8+ T cells.

Only in-frame clones appear in the TCRdb table, and some are missing; sequencing was by immunoSEQ multiplex PCR. The data show 54,000 or so clones, roughly three quarters seen once. The receptor was derived from an adult with an advanced solid tumor such as melanoma, head and neck, liver or kidney cancer. This sample comprised CD4+ or CD8+ T cells sorted from blood, obtained in a trial of the OX40 agonist ivuxolimab. The genes are TRBV11-3 and TRBJ2-1; D is unclear. CDR3 residues: CASSPGTRSYNEQFF. The CDR3, as DNA: TGTGCCAGCAGCCCCGGAACCCGCTCCTACAATGAGCAGTTCTTC.